This TCR beta chain was recorded in a study of shared clonotypes between healthy human individuals. The CDR3 is 15 residues long. Per the germline V gene, CDR1 is SNHLY and CDR2 is FYNNEI. Trimming pared 4 bases from V and 2 bases from J, leaving 12 bases between. Subsets obtained from CD4+ cells comprised CD45RA+ naive and CD45RA-negative memory cells. TCRdb's copy holds only in-frame clones and misses some; the assay was immunoSEQ multiplex PCR. This table holds 2 million to 3 million clones, 93% found once. The specimen was naive CD4+ T cells from PBMCs. Subset specified: CD45RA+ positively selected. This TCR was sampled from a man aged 18 to 30 in good health. Some clones in this sample may be carry-over from other donors' samples. The J gene is TRBJ2-1, the V gene TRBV2, with D unresolved. In nucleotides, the CDR3 is TGTGCCAGCAGTGGACTCCCGTGGACCTACAATGAGCAGTTCTTC. It codes for CASSGLPWTYNEQFF.